Listed below are T cell receptor beta chains from one sample, sequenced in a study of T cell repertoires in cytomegalovirus infection. TCRdb ran MiXCR on the reads and lists one entry per CDR3 protein. The table lists 65,000 to 85,000 distinct CDR3 sequences, around 30% of them singletons, with 50% to 65% in the top ten. No cognate antigen is known for these TCRs. The sequencing here drew on CD8+ T cells from cultured PBMCs, taken from culture after CMV antigen stimulation. The receptors shown here come from a human donor in good health (CMV status not recorded). Some clones in this sample may be carry-over from other donors' samples. Both conserved end residues are part of each CDR3. Each record gives: D gene, clone size, V gene, J gene, CDR3 DNA, CDR3 protein. D genes are given only for firm matches. The size entry is marked missing in some rows and otherwise reads once, few, many or a size class.

D gene: TRBD2; clone size: NA; V gene: TRBV20-1; J gene: TRBJ2-7; CDR3 DNA: TGCAGTGCTAGAGCCATGTGGGATACTAGCGGGGTGTACGAGCAGTACTTC; CDR3 protein: CSARAMWDTSGVYEQYF
D gene: NA; clone size: few; V gene: TRBV2; J gene: TRBJ2-1; CDR3 DNA: TGTGCCAGCGGTCCATATGATGAGCAGTTCTTC; CDR3 protein: CASGPYDEQFF
D gene: TRBD1; clone size: NA; V gene: TRBV6-1; J gene: TRBJ1-1; CDR3 DNA: TGTGCCAGCAGGATCTCACAGGGGGCGGCCACTGAAGCTTTCTTT; CDR3 protein: CASRISQGAATEAFF
D gene: NA; clone size: NA; V gene: TRBV20-1; J gene: TRBJ2-7; CDR3 DNA: TGCAGTGCTAGAGAGGTCGAGACGGTCTCCTACGAGCAGTACTTC; CDR3 protein: CSAREVETVSYEQYF
D gene: TRBD1; clone size: many; V gene: TRBV6-5; J gene: TRBJ2-1; CDR3 DNA: TGTGCCAGCAGTTACTCACAGGGGGGAGAGCAGTTCTTC; CDR3 protein: CASSYSQGGEQFF
D gene: NA; clone size: few; V gene: TRBV7-9; J gene: TRBJ2-7; CDR3 DNA: TGTGCCAGCAGCTTAGCCCACGTTGGAAACGAGCAGTACTTC; CDR3 protein: CASSLAHVGNEQYF
D gene: NA; clone size: NA; V gene: TRBV5-5; J gene: TRBJ1-1; CDR3 DNA: TGTGCCAGCAGCTTGGGACAGAATGAAGCTTTCTTT; CDR3 protein: CASSLGQNEAFF
D gene: NA; clone size: NA; V gene: TRBV6-2/TRBV6-3; J gene: TRBJ2-2; CDR3 DNA: TGTGCCAGCACCTGGGACGGGAGAAACACCGGGGAGCTGTTTTTT; CDR3 protein: CASTWDGRNTGELFF
D gene: NA; clone size: NA; V gene: TRBV13; J gene: TRBJ2-3; CDR3 DNA: TGTGCCAGCAGCTTAGGCCAGGGAGTCGATGATACGCAGTATTTT; CDR3 protein: CASSLGQGVDDTQYF
D gene: TRBD2; clone size: NA; V gene: TRBV27; J gene: TRBJ2-5; CDR3 DNA: TGTGCCAGCAGTTACCGGGCGGGAGGAACCCAGTACTTC; CDR3 protein: CASSYRAGGTQYF
D gene: TRBD1; clone size: NA; V gene: TRBV13; J gene: TRBJ1-1; CDR3 DNA: TGTGCCAGCAGCTCCACCGGGACAGTCATGAACACTGAAGCTTTCTTT; CDR3 protein: CASSSTGTVMNTEAFF
D gene: NA; clone size: many; V gene: TRBV7-6; J gene: TRBJ2-1; CDR3 DNA: TGTGCCAGCAGCTTAGCTCAGGGTAATGAGCAGTTCTTC; CDR3 protein: CASSLAQGNEQFF
D gene: NA; clone size: few; V gene: TRBV29-1; J gene: TRBJ1-5; CDR3 DNA: TGCAGCGTTGTATCCGGGGAAAGCAATCAGCCCCAGCATTTT; CDR3 protein: CSVVSGESNQPQHF
D gene: NA; clone size: NA; V gene: TRBV24-1; J gene: TRBJ2-7; CDR3 DNA: TGTGCCACCAGTGACATCGGCTACGAGCAGTACTTC; CDR3 protein: CATSDIGYEQYF
D gene: NA; clone size: NA; V gene: TRBV24-1; J gene: TRBJ2-7; CDR3 DNA: TGTCCCAACTCGGGCAGGGGCTACGAGCAGTACTTC; CDR3 protein: CPNSGRGYEQYF
D gene: NA; clone size: NA; V gene: TRBV20-1; J gene: TRBJ2-1; CDR3 DNA: TGCAGTGCCCCAGAGGGGGGGCCTGGCAATGAGCAGTTCTTC; CDR3 protein: CSAPEGGPGNEQFF
D gene: TRBD2; clone size: NA; V gene: TRBV4-3; J gene: TRBJ2-1; CDR3 DNA: TGCGCCAGCAGCCAAGGGCTAGCGGGAGGGCTCGGCAATGAGCAGTTCTTC; CDR3 protein: CASSQGLAGGLGNEQFF
D gene: TRBD2; clone size: few; V gene: TRBV27; J gene: TRBJ2-2; CDR3 DNA: TGTGCCAGTCGTTCTCGCGGGGGAGGGTCTGCCGGGGAGCTGTTTTTT; CDR3 protein: CASRSRGGGSAGELFF
D gene: TRBD1; clone size: many; V gene: TRBV7-3; J gene: TRBJ2-3; CDR3 DNA: TGTGCCAGCAGCTCAGGACAGGGCACAGATACGCAGTATTTT; CDR3 protein: CASSSGQGTDTQYF
D gene: TRBD2; clone size: NA; V gene: TRBV2; J gene: TRBJ2-2; CDR3 DNA: TGTGCCAGCAGCCCGACTAGCGGGAGGGCCTTAACGAACACCGGGGAGCTGTTTTTT; CDR3 protein: CASSPTSGRALTNTGELFF
D gene: NA; clone size: few; V gene: TRBV4-3; J gene: TRBJ1-5; CDR3 DNA: TGCGCCAGCAGCCAATCGGCATGGGGTCAGCCCCAGCATTTT; CDR3 protein: CASSQSAWGQPQHF
D gene: TRBD2; clone size: NA; V gene: TRBV6-5; J gene: TRBJ2-7; CDR3 DNA: TGTGCCAGCAGTACCTGGGTTAGCGGGAGTGACGAGCAGTACTTC; CDR3 protein: CASSTWVSGSDEQYF
D gene: TRBD1; clone size: few; V gene: TRBV29-1; J gene: TRBJ2-7; CDR3 DNA: TGCAGCGTTGAAGATCCTGAGACAGGGGGTTCCTACGAGCAGTACTTC; CDR3 protein: CSVEDPETGGSYEQYF
D gene: NA; clone size: NA; V gene: TRBV6-2/TRBV6-3; J gene: TRBJ2-5; CDR3 DNA: TGTGCCAGCAGTTACCCAGAGACCCAGTACTTC; CDR3 protein: CASSYPETQYF
D gene: NA; clone size: many; V gene: TRBV15; J gene: TRBJ2-2; CDR3 DNA: TGTGCCACCAGCCCAAGGGCCGGGGAGCTGTTTTTT; CDR3 protein: CATSPRAGELFF
D gene: TRBD1; clone size: NA; V gene: TRBV7-4; J gene: TRBJ2-5; CDR3 DNA: TGTGCCAGCAGCTCCCGCACAGGGGGGCTGATTGAGACCCAGTACTTC; CDR3 protein: CASSSRTGGLIETQYF
D gene: TRBD1; clone size: many; V gene: TRBV7-9; J gene: TRBJ2-5; CDR3 DNA: TGTGCCAGCAGCCCGACAGGGGTGACGCAAGAGACCCAGTACTTC; CDR3 protein: CASSPTGVTQETQYF
D gene: TRBD1; clone size: many; V gene: TRBV4-3; J gene: TRBJ1-1; CDR3 DNA: TGCGCCAGCAGCCAAGGGACAGGGGACACTGAAGCTTTCTTT; CDR3 protein: CASSQGTGDTEAFF
D gene: NA; clone size: few; V gene: TRBV4-3; J gene: TRBJ1-5; CDR3 DNA: TGCGCCAGCAGCCAAGGCCGTCAATCTAATCAGCCCCAGCATTTT; CDR3 protein: CASSQGRQSNQPQHF
D gene: NA; clone size: NA; V gene: TRBV12-3/TRBV12-4; J gene: TRBJ2-5; CDR3 DNA: TGTGCCAGCAGTCACACCTCACGTATGAAAGAGACCCAGTACTTC; CDR3 protein: CASSHTSRMKETQYF
D gene: TRBD2; clone size: many; V gene: TRBV7-9; J gene: TRBJ2-3; CDR3 DNA: TGTGCCAGCAGCTCTCGGGCCTCAAGTCGGGGGGACGCAGATACGCAGTATTTT; CDR3 protein: CASSSRASSRGDADTQYF
D gene: NA; clone size: NA; V gene: TRBV27; J gene: TRBJ2-7; CDR3 DNA: TGTGCCAGCAGTTTTTTAGGGAACGAGCAGTACTTC; CDR3 protein: CASSFLGNEQYF
D gene: TRBD2; clone size: NA; V gene: TRBV9; J gene: TRBJ2-3; CDR3 DNA: TGTGCCAGCAGCGGGCCCGGGACTAGCGGGGCGACGTCTAGCACAGATACGCAGTATTTT; CDR3 protein: CASSGPGTSGATSSTDTQYF
D gene: TRBD1; clone size: many; V gene: TRBV24-1; J gene: TRBJ2-3; CDR3 DNA: TGTGCCACCAGTGATACCAAAGGACAGGGGACCGACCCCACAGATACGCAGTATTTT; CDR3 protein: CATSDTKGQGTDPTDTQYF
D gene: TRBD1; clone size: NA; V gene: TRBV13; J gene: TRBJ1-4; CDR3 DNA: TGTGCCAGCAGCTTAAGACAGGGTAATGAAAAACTGTTTTTT; CDR3 protein: CASSLRQGNEKLFF
D gene: TRBD2; clone size: once; V gene: TRBV4-1; J gene: TRBJ2-1; CDR3 DNA: TGCGCCAGCAGCCAAGGGGGTAGTGGGGCGGGAGTAAGCTACAATGAGCAGTTCTTC; CDR3 protein: CASSQGGSGAGVSYNEQFF
D gene: NA; clone size: NA; V gene: TRBV6-5; J gene: TRBJ2-5; CDR3 DNA: TGTGCCAGCAGTCCGGACAGTGAAGAGACCCAGTACTTC; CDR3 protein: CASSPDSEETQYF
D gene: TRBD2; clone size: few; V gene: TRBV5-4; J gene: TRBJ2-3; CDR3 DNA: TGTGCCAGCAGACCAGGGACTAGCGGGAGTACAGATACGCAGTATTTT; CDR3 protein: CASRPGTSGSTDTQYF
D gene: TRBD2; clone size: NA; V gene: TRBV4-1; J gene: TRBJ2-7; CDR3 DNA: TGCGCCAGCAGCCAAGGGACTAGCGGGGGCTACGAGCAGTACTTC; CDR3 protein: CASSQGTSGGYEQYF
D gene: NA; clone size: few; V gene: TRBV19; J gene: TRBJ1-5; CDR3 DNA: TGTGCCAGTAGGGAACAGGTGACCAGCAATCAGCCCCAGCATTTT; CDR3 protein: CASREQVTSNQPQHF
D gene: NA; clone size: NA; V gene: TRBV25-1; J gene: TRBJ1-2; CDR3 DNA: TGTGCCAGCACCAAAACCCGGGGGGCGCTCGGCTACACCTTC; CDR3 protein: CASTKTRGALGYTF
D gene: NA; clone size: many; V gene: TRBV6-2/TRBV6-3; J gene: TRBJ2-2; CDR3 DNA: TGTGCCAGCAGTCGACCCTGGGGGGAGCTGTTTTTT; CDR3 protein: CASSRPWGELFF
D gene: NA; clone size: NA; V gene: TRBV11-2; J gene: TRBJ1-5; CDR3 DNA: TGTGCCAGCAGCTTAGCCAGGGGTGGAAATCAGCCCCAGCATTTT; CDR3 protein: CASSLARGGNQPQHF
D gene: NA; clone size: many; V gene: TRBV7-9; J gene: TRBJ1-2; CDR3 DNA: TGTGCCAGCAACCTCCAGGGTGGCGGCTACACCTTC; CDR3 protein: CASNLQGGGYTF
D gene: NA; clone size: few; V gene: TRBV10-3; J gene: TRBJ2-1; CDR3 DNA: TGTGCCATCAGTGAAGGGAATGAGCAGTTCTTC; CDR3 protein: CAISEGNEQFF
D gene: NA; clone size: NA; V gene: TRBV9; J gene: TRBJ1-5; CDR3 DNA: TGTGCCAGCAGCGAGGATCAGCCCCAGCATTTT; CDR3 protein: CASSEDQPQHF
D gene: TRBD2; clone size: NA; V gene: TRBV7-6; J gene: TRBJ2-5; CDR3 DNA: TGTGCCAGCAGCTCAAGGGGCGGCGGGGGGTCCCAAGAGACCCAGTACTTC; CDR3 protein: CASSSRGGGGSQETQYF
D gene: TRBD2; clone size: NA; V gene: TRBV28; J gene: TRBJ2-3; CDR3 DNA: TGTGCCAGCAGTTTGGCAGCCCCATGGACTAGCGGGGGGGAGGATACGCAGTATTTT; CDR3 protein: CASSLAAPWTSGGEDTQYF
D gene: TRBD1; clone size: many; V gene: TRBV12-3/TRBV12-4; J gene: TRBJ1-2; CDR3 DNA: TGTGCCAGCAGTTTAGGACAGGGCTGGAGCTATGGCTACACCTTC; CDR3 protein: CASSLGQGWSYGYTF
D gene: TRBD2; clone size: NA; V gene: TRBV5-4; J gene: TRBJ2-1; CDR3 DNA: TGTGCCAGCAGCCACACTAGCGGGAGGGCAGGGGGTGAGCAGTTCTTC; CDR3 protein: CASSHTSGRAGGEQFF
D gene: TRBD2; clone size: once; V gene: TRBV6-5; J gene: TRBJ2-2; CDR3 DNA: TGTGCCAGCAGTTTTCTAGCGGGATTCACCGGGGAGCTGTTTTTT; CDR3 protein: CASSFLAGFTGELFF
D gene: NA; clone size: NA; V gene: TRBV4-3; J gene: TRBJ1-2; CDR3 DNA: TGCGCCAGCAGCCAAGGACAGAGCTATGGCTACACCTTC; CDR3 protein: CASSQGQSYGYTF
D gene: NA; clone size: NA; V gene: TRBV4-1; J gene: TRBJ1-2; CDR3 DNA: TGCGCCAGCAGCCAAGAATGGACGGCTAACTATGGCTACACCTTC; CDR3 protein: CASSQEWTANYGYTF
D gene: NA; clone size: many; V gene: TRBV7-8; J gene: TRBJ2-3; CDR3 DNA: TGTGCCAGCAGCTTTAGGGCCTCAATTGTAGTGACAGATACGCAGTATTTT; CDR3 protein: CASSFRASIVVTDTQYF
D gene: NA; clone size: few; V gene: TRBV7-9; J gene: TRBJ1-4; CDR3 DNA: TGTGCCAGCAGCTTAGGGGCAGGAGATGAAAAACTGTTTTTT; CDR3 protein: CASSLGAGDEKLFF
D gene: NA; clone size: NA; V gene: TRBV7-9; J gene: TRBJ2-2; CDR3 DNA: TGTGCCAGCAGCTTAGTATCCGCCACCGGGGAGCTGTTTTTT; CDR3 protein: CASSLVSATGELFF
D gene: NA; clone size: NA; V gene: TRBV6-2/TRBV6-3; J gene: TRBJ2-5; CDR3 DNA: TGTGCCAGCGGAACAAAGACAGTTTCAGAGACCCAGTACTTC; CDR3 protein: CASGTKTVSETQYF
D gene: TRBD2; clone size: NA; V gene: TRBV14; J gene: TRBJ2-1; CDR3 DNA: TGTGCCAGCAGCCGGGGGACTATGATGGGGGTAATCTTC; CDR3 protein: CASSRGTMMGVIF
D gene: NA; clone size: few; V gene: TRBV28; J gene: TRBJ1-1; CDR3 DNA: TGTGCCAGCAGTCTCCCGGGGAGGGGCTTGAACACTGAAGCTTTCTTT; CDR3 protein: CASSLPGRGLNTEAFF
D gene: TRBD2; clone size: few; V gene: TRBV27; J gene: TRBJ2-1; CDR3 DNA: TGTGCCAGCAGTCTGGCGGGGGACGAGCAGTTCTTC; CDR3 protein: CASSLAGDEQFF